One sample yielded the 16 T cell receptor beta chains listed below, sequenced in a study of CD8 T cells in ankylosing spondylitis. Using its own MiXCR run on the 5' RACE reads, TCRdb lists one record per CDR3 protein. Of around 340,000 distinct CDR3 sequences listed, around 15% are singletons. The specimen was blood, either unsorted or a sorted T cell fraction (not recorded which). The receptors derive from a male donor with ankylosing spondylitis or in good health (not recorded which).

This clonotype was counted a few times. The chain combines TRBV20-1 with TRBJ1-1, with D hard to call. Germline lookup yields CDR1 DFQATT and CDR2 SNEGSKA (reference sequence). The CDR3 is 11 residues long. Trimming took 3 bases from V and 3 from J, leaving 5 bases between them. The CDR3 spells CSASGYTEAFF. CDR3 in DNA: TGCAGTGCTAGTGGCTACACTGAAGCTTTCTTT.

The CDR3 DNA reads as TGTGCCAGCAGTTACTCGAGGCCAGGGGGCCATAGCACAGATACGCAGTATTTT. Its protein is CASSYSRPGGHSTDTQYF. This chain links TRBV6-5 with TRBJ2-3, with 8 bases matching TRBD1. The CDR3 totals 18 residues. Trimming removed 0 bases from V and 0 bases from J; junction bases left unmatched: 8. Germline V gene data show CDR1 as MNHEY and CDR2 as SVGAGI.

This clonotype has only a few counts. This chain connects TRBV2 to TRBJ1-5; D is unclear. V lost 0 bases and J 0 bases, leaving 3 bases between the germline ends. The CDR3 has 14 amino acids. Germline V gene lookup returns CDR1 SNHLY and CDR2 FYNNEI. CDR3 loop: CASSEAHSNQPQHF. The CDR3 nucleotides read TGTGCCAGCAGTGAAGCCCATAGCAATCAGCCCCAGCATTTT. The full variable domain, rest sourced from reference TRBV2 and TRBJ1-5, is EPEVTQTPSHQVTQMGQEVILRCVPISNHLYFYWYRQILGQKVEFLVSFYNNEISEKSEIFDDQFSVERPDGSNFTLKIRSTKLEDSAMYFCASSEAHSNQPQHFGDGTRLSIL.

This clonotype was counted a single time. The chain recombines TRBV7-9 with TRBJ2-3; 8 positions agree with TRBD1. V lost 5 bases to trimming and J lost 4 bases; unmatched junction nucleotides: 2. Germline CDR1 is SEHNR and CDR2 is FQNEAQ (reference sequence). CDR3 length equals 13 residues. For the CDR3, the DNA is TGTGCCAGCAGCGACAGGGGTCCAGATACGCAGTATTTT. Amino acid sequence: CASSDRGPDTQYF.

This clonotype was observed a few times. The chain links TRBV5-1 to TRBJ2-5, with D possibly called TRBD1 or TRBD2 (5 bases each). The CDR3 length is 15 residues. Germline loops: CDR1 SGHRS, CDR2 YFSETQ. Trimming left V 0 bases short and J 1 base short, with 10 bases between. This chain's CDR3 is CASSLAGAVQETQYF. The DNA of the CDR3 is TGCGCCAGCAGCTTGGCCGGGGCAGTCCAAGAGACCCAGTACTTC.

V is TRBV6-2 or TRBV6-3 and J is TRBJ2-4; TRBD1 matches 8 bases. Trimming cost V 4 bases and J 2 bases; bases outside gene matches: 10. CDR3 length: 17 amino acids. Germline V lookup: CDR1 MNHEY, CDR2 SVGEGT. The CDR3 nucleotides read TGTGCCAGCAGTTTCACCGGACAGGGCTTTCCCAAAAACATTCAGTACTTC. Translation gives CASSFTGQGFPKNIQYF.

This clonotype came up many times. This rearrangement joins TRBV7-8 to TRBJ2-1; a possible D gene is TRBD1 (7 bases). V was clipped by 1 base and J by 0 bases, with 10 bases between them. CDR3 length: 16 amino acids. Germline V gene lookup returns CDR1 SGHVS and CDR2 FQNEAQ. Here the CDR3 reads CASSLGQGLSYNEQFF. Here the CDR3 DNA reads TGTGCCAGCAGCTTAGGACAGGGACTCTCCTACAATGAGCAGTTCTTC.

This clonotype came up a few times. The CDR3 region is CSARGPRGTEAFF. Here the CDR3 DNA reads TGCAGTGCTCGAGGGCCGAGGGGCACTGAAGCTTTCTTT. This chain uses TRBV20-1 with TRBJ1-1, with D tentatively TRBD1 (5 bases). The CDR3 has 13 residues. Germline values: CDR1 DFQATT, CDR2 SNEGSKA (reference sequence). The germline V and J ends were trimmed by 5 bases and 4 bases, with 14 bases remaining between them.

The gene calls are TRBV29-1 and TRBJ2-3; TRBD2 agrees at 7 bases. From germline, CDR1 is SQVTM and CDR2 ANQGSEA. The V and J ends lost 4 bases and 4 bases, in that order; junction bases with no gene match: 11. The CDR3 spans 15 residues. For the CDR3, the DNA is TGCAGCGTTGTCTTTGTGGGCGGGAGTGCAGATACGCAGTATTTT. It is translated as CSVVFVGGSADTQYF.

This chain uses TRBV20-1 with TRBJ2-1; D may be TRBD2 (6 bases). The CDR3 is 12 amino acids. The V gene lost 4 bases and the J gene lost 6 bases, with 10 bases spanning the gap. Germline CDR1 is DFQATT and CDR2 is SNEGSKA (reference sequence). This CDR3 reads CSATRRANEQFF. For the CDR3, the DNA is TGCAGTGCTACTAGGAGGGCCAATGAGCAGTTCTTC.

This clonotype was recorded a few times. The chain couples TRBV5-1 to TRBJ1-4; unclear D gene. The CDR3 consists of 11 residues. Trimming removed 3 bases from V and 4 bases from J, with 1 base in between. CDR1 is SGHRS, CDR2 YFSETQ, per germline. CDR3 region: CASSYNEKLFF. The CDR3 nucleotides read TGCGCCAGCAGCTATAATGAAAAACTGTTTTTT.

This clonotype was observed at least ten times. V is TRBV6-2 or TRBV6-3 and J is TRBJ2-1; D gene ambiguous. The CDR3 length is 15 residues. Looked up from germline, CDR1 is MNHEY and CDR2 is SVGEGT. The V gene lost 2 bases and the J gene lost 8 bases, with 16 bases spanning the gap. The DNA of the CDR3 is TGTGCCAGCAGTTACCCTACAATGGGTTCAGATGAGCAGTTCTTC. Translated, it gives CASSYPTMGSDEQFF.

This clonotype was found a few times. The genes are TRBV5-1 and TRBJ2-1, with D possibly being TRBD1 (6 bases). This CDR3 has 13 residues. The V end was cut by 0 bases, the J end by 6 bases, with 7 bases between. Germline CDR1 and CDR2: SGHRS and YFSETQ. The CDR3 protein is CASSLDRANEQFF. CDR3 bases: TGCGCCAGCAGCTTGGACAGGGCCAATGAGCAGTTCTTC.

The CDR3 here is CASSLSGSGQYF. The CDR3 nucleotides are TGTGCCAGCAGCCTTAGCGGGAGTGGGCAGTACTTC. The V call is TRBV7-2, the J call TRBJ2-7, with TRBD2 matching over 9 bases. V was pared by 5 bases and J by 9 bases, with 5 bases of the junction left unmatched. Germline V lookup: CDR1 SGHTA, CDR2 FQGNSA. This CDR3 is 12 amino acids long.

The CDR3 DNA reads as TGCAGTGCTGGACGTCCGGGACTAGACTCCTACAATGAGCAGTTCTTC. Its translation: CSAGRPGLDSYNEQFF. The V gene is TRBV20-1, the J gene TRBJ2-1, with 8 positions matching TRBD2. CDR3 length equals 16 residues. Trimming took 5 bases from V and 0 from J; bases not matched to a gene: 9. From germline, CDR1 is DFQATT and CDR2 SNEGSKA (reference sequence).

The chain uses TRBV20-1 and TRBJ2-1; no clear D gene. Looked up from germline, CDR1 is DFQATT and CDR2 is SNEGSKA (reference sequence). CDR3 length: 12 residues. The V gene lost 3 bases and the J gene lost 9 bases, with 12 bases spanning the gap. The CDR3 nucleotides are TGCAGTGCTAGCCCCGTGAGGAGTGAGCAGTTCTTC. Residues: CSASPVRSEQFF.